This TCR beta chain was retrieved from a study of PD-1 blockade in mismatch repair-deficient tumors. All patients were mismatch repair deficient, assessed by either PCR or immunohistochemistry. A few pembrolizumab responders had their TCRs sequenced. Sequencing was performed with immunoSEQ multiplex PCR; in TCRdb, only in-frame clones are kept and a portion is missing. The sample lists 40,000 or so clones, approximately 88% occurring once. The CDR3 totals 15 residues. Trimming took 2 bases from V and 5 from J, leaving 15 bases between them. Per the germline V gene, CDR1 is SSHAT and CDR2 is FNYEAQ (reference sequence).

Sequencing used PBMCs, obtained less than 40 weeks after starting pembrolizumab. The chain couples TRBV7-7 to TRBJ2-5; TRBD2 is a possible D gene (7 bases). The clonotype was recovered from an adult with mismatch repair-deficient cancer. The CDR3: CASSLFAGEGETQYF. The CDR3 DNA sequence: TGTGCCAGCAGCTTATTTGCAGGGGAGGGGGAGACCCAGTACTTC.